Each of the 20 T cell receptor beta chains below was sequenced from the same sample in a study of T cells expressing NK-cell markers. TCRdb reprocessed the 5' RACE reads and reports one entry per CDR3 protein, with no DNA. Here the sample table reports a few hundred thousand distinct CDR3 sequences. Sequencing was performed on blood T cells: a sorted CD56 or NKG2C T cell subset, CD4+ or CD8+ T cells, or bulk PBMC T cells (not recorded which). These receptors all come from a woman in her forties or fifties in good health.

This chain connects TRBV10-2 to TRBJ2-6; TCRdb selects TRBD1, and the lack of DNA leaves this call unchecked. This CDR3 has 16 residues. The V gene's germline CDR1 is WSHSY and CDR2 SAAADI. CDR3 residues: CASRTGGNSGANVLTF.

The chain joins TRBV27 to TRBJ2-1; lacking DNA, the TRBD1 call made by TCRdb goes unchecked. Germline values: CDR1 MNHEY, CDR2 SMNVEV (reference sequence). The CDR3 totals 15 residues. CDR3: CASSSIIAGYNEQFF.

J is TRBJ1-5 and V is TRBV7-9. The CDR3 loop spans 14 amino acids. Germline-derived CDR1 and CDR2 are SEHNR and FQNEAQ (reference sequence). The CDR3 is CASSLVGFGQPQHF.

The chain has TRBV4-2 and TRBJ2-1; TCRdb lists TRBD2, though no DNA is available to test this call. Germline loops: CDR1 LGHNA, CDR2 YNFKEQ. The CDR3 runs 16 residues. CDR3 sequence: CASSQELAGGPNEQFF.

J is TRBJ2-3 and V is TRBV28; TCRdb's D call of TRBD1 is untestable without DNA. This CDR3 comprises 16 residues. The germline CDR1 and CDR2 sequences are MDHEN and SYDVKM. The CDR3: CASEASGRGGTDTQYF.

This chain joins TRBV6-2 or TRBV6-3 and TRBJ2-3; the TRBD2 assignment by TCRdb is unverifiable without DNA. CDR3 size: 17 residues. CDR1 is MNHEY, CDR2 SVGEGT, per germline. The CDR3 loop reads CASSWTSGRFSTDTQYF.

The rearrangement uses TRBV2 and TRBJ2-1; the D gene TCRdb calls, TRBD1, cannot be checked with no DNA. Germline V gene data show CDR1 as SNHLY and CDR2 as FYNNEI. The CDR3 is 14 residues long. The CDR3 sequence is CASLQGQNYNEQFF.

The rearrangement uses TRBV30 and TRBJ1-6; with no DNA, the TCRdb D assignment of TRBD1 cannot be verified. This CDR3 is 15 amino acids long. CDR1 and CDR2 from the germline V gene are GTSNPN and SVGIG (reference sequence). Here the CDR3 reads CAWSGRTGINSPLHF.

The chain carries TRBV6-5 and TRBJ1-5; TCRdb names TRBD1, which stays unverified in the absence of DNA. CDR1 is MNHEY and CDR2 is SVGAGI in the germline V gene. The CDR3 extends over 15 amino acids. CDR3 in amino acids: CASSLTAYSNQPQHF.

CDR3 sequence: CASSLGVAAPQYF. This chain joins TRBV4-2 and TRBJ2-5; the D call of TRBD2 rests on TCRdb alone, since no DNA is present to check it. CDR3 length: 13 amino acids. Germline CDR1 reads LGHNA; CDR2 reads YNFKEQ.

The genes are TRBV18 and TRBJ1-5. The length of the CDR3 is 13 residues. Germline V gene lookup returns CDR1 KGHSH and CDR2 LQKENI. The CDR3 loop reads CASSIIQNQPQHF.

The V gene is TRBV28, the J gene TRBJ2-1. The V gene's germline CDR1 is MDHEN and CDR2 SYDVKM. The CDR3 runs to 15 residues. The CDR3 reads CASNPIVGTTNEQFF.

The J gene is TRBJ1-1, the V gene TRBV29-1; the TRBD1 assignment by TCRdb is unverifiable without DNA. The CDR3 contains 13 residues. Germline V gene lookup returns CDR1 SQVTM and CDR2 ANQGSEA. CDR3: CSALSRLNTEAFF. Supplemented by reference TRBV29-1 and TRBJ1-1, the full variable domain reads SAVISQKPSRDICQRGTSLTIQCQVDSQVTMMFWYRQQPGQSLTLIATANQGSEATYESGFVIDKFPISRPNLTFSTLTVSNMSPEDSSIYLCSALSRLNTEAFFGQGTRLTVV.

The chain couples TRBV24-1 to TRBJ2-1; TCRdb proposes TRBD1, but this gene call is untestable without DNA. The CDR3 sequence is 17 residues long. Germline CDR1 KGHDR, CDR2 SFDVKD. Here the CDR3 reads CATSDHSTGLVSNEQFF.

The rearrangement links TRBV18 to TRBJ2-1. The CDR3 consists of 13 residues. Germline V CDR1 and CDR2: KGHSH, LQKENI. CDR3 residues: CASSPRGLEEQFF.

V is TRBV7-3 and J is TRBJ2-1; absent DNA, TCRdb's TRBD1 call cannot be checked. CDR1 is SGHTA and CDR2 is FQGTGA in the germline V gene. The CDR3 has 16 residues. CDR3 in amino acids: CASSSGGGSIHNEQFF.

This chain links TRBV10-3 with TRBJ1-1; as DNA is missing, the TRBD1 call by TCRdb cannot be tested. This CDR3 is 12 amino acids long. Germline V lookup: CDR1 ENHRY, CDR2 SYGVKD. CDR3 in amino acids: CAIKGVSTEAFF.

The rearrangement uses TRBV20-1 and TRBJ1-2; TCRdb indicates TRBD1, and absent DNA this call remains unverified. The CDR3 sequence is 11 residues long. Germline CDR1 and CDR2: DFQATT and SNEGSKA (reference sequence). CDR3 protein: CSAYRVYGYTF.

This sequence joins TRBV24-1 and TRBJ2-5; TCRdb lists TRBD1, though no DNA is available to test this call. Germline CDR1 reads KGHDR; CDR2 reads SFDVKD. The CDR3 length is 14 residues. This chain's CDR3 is CATSDSRVSETQYF.

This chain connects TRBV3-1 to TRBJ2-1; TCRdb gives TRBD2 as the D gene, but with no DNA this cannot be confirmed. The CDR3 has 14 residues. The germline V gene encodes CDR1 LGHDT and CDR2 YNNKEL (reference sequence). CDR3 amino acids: CASSSSGSHNEQFF.